The 27 T cell receptor beta chains below all came from one sample that was sequenced in a study of molecular identifiers for immune sequencing clone quantification. TCRdb analysed the PCR reads with MiXCR anew, one entry per CDR3 protein. Of about 500,000 distinct CDR3 sequences listed, about a fifth are singletons. Sequenced: naive CD8+ T cells from blood, with Jurkat cell RNA spiked in. Subset here: FACS-sorted CD8+CD4-CCR7+CD45RA+ naive T cells. The receptor set was obtained from a human donor in good health. Some libraries in this study had Jurkat cell RNA spiked in.

A few counts support this clonotype. At one of its ends the junction is not consistent with the germline gene, which may arise from a read error. V usage is TRBV7-3 and J usage is TRBJ2-2; 12 nucleotides align to TRBD2. The CDR3 is 16 amino acids. Per the germline V gene, CDR1 is SGHTA and CDR2 is FQGTGA. This CDR3 reads CASSFGLAGNTGELFF. CDR3 nucleotides: TGTGCCAGTAGCTTCGGACTAGCGGGAAACACCGGGGAGCTGTTTTTT.

This clonotype has a handful of counts. The chain links TRBV6-5 to TRBJ2-3; D remains ambiguous. The CDR3 length is 15 residues. Germline lookup yields CDR1 MNHEY and CDR2 SVGAGI. Trimming removed 5 bases at V and 1 base at J, with 13 bases between. The CDR3: CASSAPNPGTDTQYF. CDR3 nucleotides: TGTGCCAGCAGTGCCCCGAATCCGGGCACAGATACGCAGTATTTT.

Many counts were recorded for this clonotype. The J gene is TRBJ1-1, the V gene TRBV4-1; 8 positions agree with TRBD1. With V trimmed by 6 bases and J by 0 bases, 6 bases remained unmatched. This CDR3 spans 15 amino acids. The germline V gene has CDR1 MGHRA and CDR2 YSYEKL. The CDR3 loop reads CASRRQGSLNTEAFF. As DNA, the CDR3 is TGCGCCAGCAGACGACAGGGGTCTTTGAACACTGAAGCTTTCTTT.

This chain uses TRBV4-3 with TRBJ2-1; D could derive from TRBD1 or TRBD2 (6 bases each). Trimming pared 0 bases from V and 8 bases from J, leaving 20 bases between. Looked up from germline, CDR1 is LGHNA and CDR2 is YSLEER. CDR3 length equals 17 residues. Here the CDR3 reads CASSQDGGIGGHHEQFF. The DNA for the CDR3 is TGCGCCAGCAGCCAAGATGGGGGGATTGGGGGACACCATGAGCAGTTCTTC.

This clonotype was counted a few times. V usage is TRBV12-3 or TRBV12-4 and J usage is TRBJ2-7, with 9 bases that match TRBD2. This CDR3 is built from 14 residues. J was trimmed by 4 bases and V by 5 bases; bases with no gene match: 6. In DNA, the CDR3 is TGTGCCAGCAGTGAGCGGGGGGAGAGATACGAGCAGTACTTC. Amino acids: CASSERGERYEQYF.

As concerns this clonotype: A read error is possible here, since a much larger clone lies one base away. J is TRBJ2-4 and V is TRBV6-5; no clear D gene. The germline CDR1 and CDR2 sequences are MNHEY and SVGAGI. V lost 5 bases, J lost 4 bases, and 12 bases lay in between. There are 14 residues in the CDR3. The CDR3 region is CASSHMPDKNIQYF. As DNA, the CDR3 is TGTGCCAGCAGTCACATGCCGGATAAAAACATTCAGTACTTC.

Regarding this clonotype: Given a much more abundant clone one base away, this may be a read error. The rearrangement links TRBV7-8 to TRBJ1-6; D unclear. The CDR3 length is 16 residues. Germline-derived CDR1 and CDR2 are SGHVS and FQNEAQ. CDR3 region: CASSLVLHSHNSPLHF. The CDR3 region has the DNA TGTGCCAGCAGCTTAGTGTTGCACTCCCATAATTCACCCCTCCACTTT.

This clonotype was seen a single time. A much larger clone is a single base away; this may be a read error. CDR3 coding DNA: TGTGCCAGCAGTTTTGACTCACCCGGCCGAGATACGCAGTATTTT. This codes for CASSFDSPGRDTQYF. The chain employs TRBV27 and TRBJ2-3; D unresolved. Trimming cost V 3 bases and J 5 bases, with 15 bases left between them. The germline V gene has CDR1 MNHEY and CDR2 SMNVEV (reference sequence). The CDR3 totals 15 residues.

The chain links TRBV5-4 to TRBJ2-7; TRBD1 matches at 10 bases. The CDR3 runs 14 residues. Germline CDR1 reads SGHNT; CDR2 reads YYREEE (reference sequence). The junction had 7 bases not matched to a gene; V was cut back by 5 bases and J by 5 bases. The CDR3 sequence is CASSTTGGLNEQYF. The CDR3 DNA is TGTGCCAGCAGTACGACAGGGGGCTTGAACGAGCAGTACTTC.

The table lists this clonotype with a few counts. This chain joins TRBV12-3 or TRBV12-4 and TRBJ2-5; TRBD2 aligns across 8 bases. Unmatched junction bases numbered 12, after V lost 8 bases and J lost 4 bases. This CDR3 comprises 15 residues. The CDR3 DNA reads as TGTGCCAGCGTCCGGACTAGCTTTGGTAGAGAGACCCAGTACTTC. Translation gives CASVRTSFGRETQYF.

As concerns this clonotype: Possible read error: a much larger clone is one base away. Lacking the conserved final phenylalanine or tryptophan, this CDR3 likely reflects a read error. The chain couples TRBV7-9 to TRBJ1-5, with no clear D. CDR1 is SEHNR and CDR2 is FQNEAQ in the germline V gene (reference sequence). V was pared by 5 bases and J by 3 bases, with 14 bases between. The CDR3 extends over 15 amino acids. CDR3 in amino acids: CASSQTGNINQPQHC. Here the CDR3 DNA reads TGTGCCAGCAGCCAAACCGGGAACATCAATCAGCCCCAGCATTGT.

There are a few counts of this clonotype. This chain uses TRBV7-9 with TRBJ2-7; TRBD2 agrees at 10 bases. The CDR3 covers 15 residues. Germline V gene data show CDR1 as SEHNR and CDR2 as FQNEAQ (reference sequence). V lost 1 base, J lost 6 bases, and 6 bases stayed unmatched. CDR3 bases: TGTGCCAGCAGCTTAGAGGCTAGCGGGAGTGGCGAGCAGTACTTC. Amino acid sequence: CASSLEASGSGEQYF.

In its sample, this clonotype was seen many times. The chain has TRBV24-1 and TRBJ2-3; the match to TRBD2 covers 8 bases. CDR1 and CDR2 (germline): KGHDR, SFDVKD. V was pared by 1 base and J by 11 bases, with 4 bases of the junction left unmatched. This CDR3 has 13 residues. Here the CDR3 reads CATSDFSGARQYF. In DNA form, the CDR3 reads TGTGCCACCAGTGATTTTAGCGGGGCTCGGCAGTATTTT.

This clonotype was counted once. A much larger clone sits a single nucleotide away, making a read error possible. The chain carries TRBV4-1 and TRBJ2-1, with 7 bases aligning to TRBD2. The CDR3 sequence is 17 residues long. Germline lookup yields CDR1 MGHRA and CDR2 YSYEKL. DNA for the CDR3: TGCGCCAGCAGCCAAGATCTGAGCGGGATAACCTACAATGAGCAGCTCTTC. Residues: CASSQDLSGITYNEQLF.

The chain has TRBV19 and TRBJ1-1; TRBD1 aligns across 9 bases. The CDR3 has 17 residues. Germline CDR1 and CDR2: LNHDA and SQIVND (reference sequence). Trimming took 7 bases from V and 0 from J; bases not matched to a gene: 12. CDR3 loop: CASTSTGGEPLNTEAFF. CDR3 nucleotides: TGTGCCAGTACCAGTACAGGGGGCGAGCCCTTGAACACTGAAGCTTTCTTT.

The V and J genes are TRBV16 and TRBJ2-7, with 10 positions matching TRBD1. The CDR3 has 17 residues. Looked up from germline, CDR1 is KGHSY and CDR2 is FQNENV. The V and J ends lost 0 bases and 5 bases, in that order; junction bases with no gene match: 10. CDR3 in DNA: TGTGCCAGCAGCCAATCGCCCCCGGGACAGGGGTTCGACGAGCAGTACTTC. This encodes CASSQSPPGQGFDEQYF.

This clonotype was picked up many times. This chain links TRBV7-6 with TRBJ2-7; maybe TRBD2 (6 bases). Per the germline V gene, CDR1 is SGHVS and CDR2 is FNYEAQ. This CDR3 is built from 16 residues. Trimming left V 0 bases short and J 0 bases short, with 12 bases between. The CDR3 here is CASSLALGGPSYEQYF. CDR3 nucleotides: TGTGCCAGCAGCTTAGCGCTTGGAGGGCCCTCCTACGAGCAGTACTTC.

CDR3 nucleotide sequence: TGTGCCAGCAGTTACGGGACAGACTCTGGAAACACCATATATTTT. Protein: CASSYGTDSGNTIYF. The chain recombines TRBV6-5 with TRBJ1-3, with TRBD1 identical over 7 bases. J was trimmed by 0 bases and V by 2 bases; bases with no gene match: 1. The germline CDR1 and CDR2 sequences are MNHEY and SVGAGI. This CDR3 is built from 15 residues.

About this clonotype: The conserved closing phenylalanine or tryptophan is absent in this CDR3, likely reflecting a read error. The chain has TRBV9 and TRBJ1-1; possible D gene TRBD1, 6 bases. The CDR3 has 14 residues. Germline V gene sequence: CDR1 SGDLS, CDR2 YYNGEE. CDR3 loop: CTSSVGGGLAEAFL. The CDR3 coding sequence is TGTACCAGCAGCGTAGGGGGAGGGCTCGCTGAAGCTTTCCTT.

This clonotype was recorded at least ten times. CDR3 loop: CASSVPGSYEQYF. In DNA, the CDR3 is TGTGCCAGCAGTGTTCCCGGGTCCTACGAGCAGTACTTC. The chain is built from TRBV27 and TRBJ2-7; no definite D call. Germline loops: CDR1 MNHEY, CDR2 SMNVEV (reference sequence). Trimming took off 5 bases at V and 1 base at J, with 9 bases between the two ends. The CDR3 extends over 13 amino acids.

This clonotype was detected many times. The genes are TRBV4-1 and TRBJ2-2; D may be TRBD2 (5 bases). V was shortened by 0 bases and J by 1 base, with 9 bases between the two germline ends. CDR1 and CDR2 from the germline V gene are MGHRA and YSYEKL. This CDR3 is 16 amino acids long. CDR3 nucleotide sequence: TGCGCCAGCAGCCAAGACAACGGACTGAACACCGGGGAGCTGTTTTTT. Translating it yields CASSQDNGLNTGELFF.

This clonotype was counted at least ten times. The rearrangement links TRBV6-2 or TRBV6-3 to TRBJ1-1; D gene unclear. CDR1 and CDR2 from the germline V gene are MNHEY and SVGEGT. The CDR3 totals 14 residues. The ends were cut back, 3 bases at V and 1 base at J, with 9 bases in the middle. The CDR3 protein is CASSYDWGNTEAFF. The CDR3 nucleotides are TGTGCCAGCAGTTATGATTGGGGGAACACTGAAGCTTTCTTT.

The chain recombines TRBV4-1 with TRBJ2-7; 7 bases are shared with TRBD1. In germline, CDR1 is MGHRA, CDR2 YSYEKL. V lost 0 bases, J lost 2 bases, and 4 bases stayed unmatched. The CDR3 runs 15 residues. The CDR3 loop is CASSQEDRFAYEQYF. The CDR3 DNA reads as TGCGCCAGCAGCCAAGAGGACAGGTTCGCCTACGAGCAGTACTTC.

This clonotype has ten or more counts. This sequence joins TRBV5-8 and TRBJ2-7; no firm D call. Germline V gives CDR1 SGHTS, CDR2 YDEGEE. Trimming took off 9 bases at V and 0 bases at J, with 16 bases between the two ends. The CDR3 runs to 14 residues. CDR3 DNA: TGTGCCACCCCCCGGAGTGACTTCTCCTACGAGCAGTACTTC. Amino acids: CATPRSDFSYEQYF.

V usage is TRBV19 and J usage is TRBJ2-7; possibly TRBD2 for D (6 bases). Germline V CDR1 and CDR2: LNHDA, SQIVND (reference sequence). CDR3 length: 14 residues. With 3 bases removed from V and 3 bases from J, the gap between germline ends came to 12 bases. CDR3 residues: CASSMRLDYYEQYF. CDR3 coding DNA: TGTGCCAGTAGTATGCGACTGGACTACTACGAGCAGTACTTC.

This clonotype was counted only a few times. V and J are TRBV4-3 and TRBJ2-3, with a weak D call TRBD2 (6 bases). The V and J ends lost 1 base and 4 bases respectively, with 15 bases between them. CDR1 and CDR2 from the germline V gene are LGHNA and YSLEER. The CDR3 has 16 amino acids. The CDR3 DNA reads TGCGCCAGCAGCCAAGGACTAGGACTCACTTCAGATACGCAGTATTTT. This gives the protein CASSQGLGLTSDTQYF.

This clonotype was seen only a few times. The rearrangement uses TRBV5-4 and TRBJ2-7; 10 bases fit TRBD2. CDR3 length equals 17 residues. The germline CDR1 and CDR2 sequences are SGHNT and YYREEE (reference sequence). V trimming: 5 bases; J trimming: 2 bases; junction bases outside the gene matches: 13. CDR3 loop: CASSGITGLAEPYEQYF. DNA for the CDR3: TGTGCCAGCAGTGGGATAACCGGACTAGCGGAACCCTACGAGCAGTACTTC.